This TCR beta chain stems from a study of T-cell reconstitution after alpha-beta-depleted transplantation in children. Preparation of the TCRbeta library involved a method that used unique molecular identifiers. MiXCR, run by TCRdb on the PCR reads, gives a single entry per CDR3 protein. The profile shows around 700,000 distinct CDR3 sequences, approximately 14% of them singletons. This clonotype was counted a few times. V was shortened by 8 bases and J by 7 bases, with 23 bases between the two germline ends. The CDR3 length is 15 residues. The germline V gene encodes CDR1 WSHSY and CDR2 SAAADI. The TCR originated in a girl aged 2-10 years with congenital amegakaryocytic thrombocytopenia, due to receive a stem cell transplant. The chain joins TRBV10-2 to TRBJ2-5; D is unresolved. The source was PBMCs, collected before TCRalphabeta/CD19-depleted stem cell transplant. CDR3 sequence: CASFRPGAGDGTQYF. CDR3 bases: TGCGCCAGCTTCAGACCGGGCGCAGGTGACGGGACCCAGTACTTC.